This paragraph reports one TCR beta chain. Its matching antigen is unknown. The sample belongs to a study of shared clonotypes between healthy human individuals. Study overall: Each donor's CD4 naive and CD4 memory cells filled three plates apiece, CD8 naive two, and CD8 memory one.

Using immunoSEQ multiplex PCR, the repertoire was profiled, and TCRdb retains in-frame clones only, with some absent. This table holds some 660,000 clones, around four fifths found once. Findings and limits, study-wide: Read depth was anticipated to influence clonotype sharing among donors. Around 5% of naive CD4 clonotypes were shared across four donors. With few donors, the genetic and exposure-history diversity represented was limited.

The origin of this receptor is a woman between 25 and 40 years old in good health. The material sequenced was memory CD4+ T cells sorted from blood. Subset of the sample: CD45RA-negative fraction.

The CDR3 region is CASSPPGTATYEQYF. In nucleotides, the CDR3 is TGCGCCAGCAGCCCCCCCGGGACTGCAACCTACGAGCAGTACTTC. The chain combines TRBV4-1 with TRBJ2-7; maybe TRBD2 (6 bases). Between the trimmed V and J ends, which lost 4 bases and 2 bases, there was a span of 15 bases. Per germline, CDR1 MGHRA and CDR2 YSYEKL. The CDR3 loop spans 15 amino acids.